The 25 T cell receptor beta chains given below trace back to one sample, sequenced in a study of cytomegalovirus exposure and HLA in healthy donors. It was with 60 Vbeta and 13 Jbeta primers that the PCR ran. Here immunoSEQ multiplex PCR was the method, and the copy in TCRdb shows in-frame clones only, minus some. Of roughly 66,000 clones listed, roughly 79% are singletons. The sequenced sample was PBMCs. The receptors were sampled from a man in his forties or fifties in good health and CMV-seronegative.

The V and J genes are TRBV30 and TRBJ2-1, with unresolved D. Trimming took 0 bases from V and 8 from J, leaving 5 bases between them. This CDR3 is built from 11 residues. Germline assignment: CDR1 GTSNPN and CDR2 SVGIG (reference sequence). The CDR3 sequence is CAWSVRDEQFF. In DNA form, the CDR3 reads TGTGCCTGGAGTGTACGGGATGAGCAGTTCTTC.

The chain combines TRBV2 with TRBJ1-5; 7 positions match TRBD1. The V segment lost 7 bases and the J segment 4 bases; nucleotides outside the gene matches: 1. Per the germline V gene, CDR1 is SNHLY and CDR2 is FYNNEI. The CDR3 runs to 12 residues. The CDR3 region is CASTTGNQPQHF. Written as DNA, the CDR3 is TGTGCCAGCACGACAGGGAATCAGCCCCAGCATTTT.

The chain employs TRBV25-1 and TRBJ2-7; 7 bases are shared with TRBD1. Trimming took 1 base from V and 2 from J; bases not matched to a gene: 5. Germline V gene sequence: CDR1 MGHDK, CDR2 SYGVNS. The CDR3 spans 15 residues. The CDR3 sequence is CASSEFRTGTYEQYF. CDR3 DNA: TGTGCCAGCAGTGAATTTAGGACAGGCACCTACGAGCAGTACTTC.

The V and J genes are TRBV5-1 and TRBJ2-1; 10 bases agree with TRBD2. V was pared by 3 bases and J by 5 bases, with 5 bases of the junction left unmatched. The CDR3 consists of 15 residues. Germline V gives CDR1 SGHRS, CDR2 YFSETQ. The CDR3 region is CASSWNGLADNEQFF. CDR3 nucleotide sequence: TGCGCCAGCAGCTGGAACGGACTAGCGGACAATGAGCAGTTCTTC.

The chain couples TRBV4-2 to TRBJ2-3, with D perhaps matching TRBD1 (5 bases). Trimming shortened V by 3 bases and J by 6 bases, and 10 bases separated the two germline ends. Germline V gene data show CDR1 as LGHNA and CDR2 as YNFKEQ. This CDR3 comprises 13 residues. The CDR3 loop reads CASSQGQGDTQYF. CDR3 in DNA: TGTGCCAGCAGCCAGGGCCAGGGTGATACGCAGTATTTT.

The V and J genes are TRBV7-9 and TRBJ1-1, with TRBD1 matching 7 bases. This CDR3 comprises 16 residues. With 5 bases clipped from V and 12 bases from J, the junction kept 21 bases outside the gene matches. Germline V gene lookup returns CDR1 SEHNR and CDR2 FQNEAQ (reference sequence). CDR3 amino acids: CASSRSLIRDSGSPFF. DNA for the CDR3: TGTGCCAGCAGCCGAAGCCTAATCCGGGACAGCGGTTCCCCTTTCTTT.

The gene calls are TRBV9 and TRBJ1-2; D remains unclear. Trimming stripped 4 bases from V and 1 base from J, with 11 bases between. This CDR3 contains 14 residues. Germline CDR1 is SGDLS and CDR2 is YYNGEE. DNA of the CDR3: TGTGCCAGCAGCCCGGAGCCGGGTAACTATGGCTACACCTTC. Amino acid sequence: CASSPEPGNYGYTF.

This chain joins TRBV30 and TRBJ2-5, with 8 positions matching TRBD1. The length of the CDR3 is 13 residues. With 0 bases clipped from V and 4 bases from J, the junction kept 1 base outside the gene matches. Germline V lookup: CDR1 GTSNPN, CDR2 SVGIG (reference sequence). The CDR3 sequence: CAWSVGQGETQYF. The CDR3 DNA sequence: TGTGCCTGGAGTGTCGGACAGGGAGAGACCCAGTACTTC.

This sequence joins TRBV7-9 and TRBJ1-1; 7 nucleotides align to TRBD1. Germline values: CDR1 SEHNR, CDR2 FQNEAQ (reference sequence). CDR3 length: 15 amino acids. The V segment lost 6 bases and the J segment 1 base; nucleotides outside the gene matches: 8. The CDR3 nucleotides read TGTGCCAGCAGTAAAGGGGGCGCAAGGAACACTGAAGCTTTCTTT. This gives the protein CASSKGGARNTEAFF.

The V gene is TRBV4-3, the J gene TRBJ2-1; D ambiguous. The V gene's germline CDR1 is LGHNA and CDR2 YSLEER. The CDR3 extends over 16 amino acids. Trimming took 0 bases from V and 0 from J, leaving 9 bases between them. The CDR3 here is CASSQDQASSYNEQFF. The CDR3 DNA sequence: TGCGCCAGCAGCCAAGACCAGGCGAGCTCCTACAATGAGCAGTTCTTC.

A few counts support this clone. V gene TRBV6-4 combines with J gene TRBJ1-5, with a tentative D call TRBD1 (6 bases). Germline CDR1 and CDR2: MRHNA and SNTAGT. Trimming took off 4 bases at V and 2 bases at J, with 12 bases between the two ends. The CDR3 sequence is 15 residues long. This CDR3 reads CASSVRGGRNQPQHF. In DNA form, the CDR3 reads TGTGCCAGCAGTGTTAGGGGGGGTCGCAATCAGCCCCAGCATTTT.

The chain links TRBV14 to TRBJ2-7; 9 nucleotides line up with TRBD1. The germline gives CDR1 SGHDN, CDR2 FVKESK. V lost 3 bases to trimming and J lost 6 bases; unmatched junction nucleotides: 12. The CDR3 has 16 amino acids. CDR3 sequence reads: CASSHSPGTGRGEQYF. For the CDR3, the DNA is TGTGCCAGCAGCCATTCTCCCGGGACAGGGAGGGGCGAGCAGTACTTC.

The genes are TRBV6-5 and TRBJ1-3; 7 bases line up with TRBD1. Germline values: CDR1 MNHEY, CDR2 SVGAGI. This CDR3 spans 15 amino acids. J lost 2 bases, V lost 9 bases, and 10 bases had no gene match. This CDR3 is CASKSGTVAGNTIYF. DNA for the CDR3: TGTGCCAGTAAATCCGGGACAGTGGCTGGAAACACCATATATTTT.

The rearrangement uses TRBV9 and TRBJ2-1; no clear D. The V end lost 0 bases, the J end lost 8 bases, and 15 bases lay between the germline ends. Germline CDR1 SGDLS, CDR2 YYNGEE. The CDR3 runs to 15 residues. CDR3 in amino acids: CASSVVDSEFDEQFF. The CDR3 nucleotides read TGTGCCAGCAGCGTAGTAGATAGTGAGTTCGATGAGCAGTTCTTC.

J is TRBJ2-2 and V is TRBV7-2; D unresolved. Germline V gene data show CDR1 as SGHTA and CDR2 as FQGNSA. V lost 5 bases and J 6 bases, leaving 10 bases between the germline ends. The CDR3 loop spans 13 amino acids. The CDR3 here is CASSSRHSGELFF. The CDR3 nucleotides read TGTGCCAGCAGCAGCAGACATTCCGGGGAGCTGTTTTTT.

The chain combines TRBV27 with TRBJ1-1, with D possibly TRBD1 on 5 matching bases. Germline assignment: CDR1 MNHEY and CDR2 SMNVEV (reference sequence). This CDR3 region has 15 residues. The germline V and J ends were trimmed by 0 bases and 4 bases, with 12 bases remaining between them. The CDR3 sequence: CASSLSQVGFTEAFF. The CDR3, as DNA: TGTGCCAGCAGTTTATCACAGGTTGGTTTCACTGAAGCTTTCTTT.

The chain is built from TRBV9 and TRBJ1-2; TRBD1 matches at 9 bases. V lost 0 bases and J lost 11; bases outside the gene matches: 14. The CDR3 totals 16 residues. Germline-derived CDR1 and CDR2 are SGDLS and YYNGEE. The CDR3 is CASSVALTGGMDRYTF. The CDR3 DNA sequence: TGTGCCAGCAGCGTAGCTTTGACAGGGGGTATGGATCGATACACCTTC. Filled out from reference TRBV9 and TRBJ1-2, the complete variable domain reads DSGVTQTPKHLITATGQRVTLRCSPRSGDLSVYWYQQSLDQGLQFLIQYYNGEERAKGNILERFSAQQFPDLHSELNLSSLELGDSALYFCASSVALTGGMDRYTFGSGTRLTVV.

The chain joins TRBV10-1 to TRBJ2-5, with D possibly TRBD1 on 6 matching bases. V was trimmed by 5 bases and J by 4 bases, leaving 17 bases between them. Germline V gives CDR1 WNHNN, CDR2 SYGVQD (reference sequence). CDR3 length equals 15 residues. CDR3 bases: TGCGCCAGCAGTAATACAGGGATGAATGGAGAGACCCAGTACTTC. This sequence encodes CASSNTGMNGETQYF.

This chain connects TRBV4-1 to TRBJ2-2; 11 bases line up with TRBD1. The CDR3 totals 18 residues. Germline trimming cut 4 bases from V and 8 bases from J; bases unmatched to any gene: 15. Germline CDR1 MGHRA, CDR2 YSYEKL. CDR3 residues: CASSPLKGTGGHRGELFF. The CDR3 DNA reads TGCGCCAGCAGCCCTCTAAAAGGGACAGGGGGGCATAGGGGGGAGCTGTTTTTT.

This clone is a singleton in its sample. V usage is TRBV30 and J usage is TRBJ1-3, with 11 nucleotides matching TRBD1. V lost 3 bases, J lost 0 bases, and 1 base stayed unmatched. Germline V gene sequence: CDR1 GTSNPN, CDR2 SVGIG (reference sequence). This CDR3 spans 15 amino acids. CDR3 residues: CAWRGTGGSGNTIYF. CDR3 bases: TGTGCCTGGAGGGGGACAGGGGGCTCTGGAAACACCATATATTTT.

V usage is TRBV13 and J usage is TRBJ2-1; no reliable D call. This CDR3 has 12 residues. Germline CDR1 and CDR2: PRHDT and FYEKMQ (reference sequence). The germline V and J ends were trimmed by 3 bases and 3 bases, with 3 bases remaining between them. CDR3 coding DNA: TGTGCCAGCAGCTTTAGCTACAATGAGCAGTTCTTC. Protein: CASSFSYNEQFF.

This clone occurred a few times. The chain's CDR3 is CASSESAGGEVDEQFF. DNA of the CDR3: TGCGCCAGCAGTGAATCGGCGGGAGGGGAGGTCGATGAGCAGTTCTTC. The chain carries TRBV10-1 and TRBJ2-1; 9 bases align to TRBD2. Germline lookup yields CDR1 WNHNN and CDR2 SYGVQD (reference sequence). V lost 3 bases, J lost 8 bases, and 11 bases stayed unmatched. The CDR3 is 16 amino acids.

This rearrangement joins TRBV6-6 to TRBJ2-5; D uncertain. The germline V gene has CDR1 MNHNY and CDR2 SVGAGI (reference sequence). The CDR3 length is 11 residues. V was clipped by 5 bases and J by 5 bases, with 6 bases between them. The CDR3: CASSKLETQYF. CDR3 in DNA: TGTGCCAGCAGTAAGCTGGAGACCCAGTACTTC.

The V gene is TRBV29-1, the J gene TRBJ2-1; D is unresolved. Per the germline V gene, CDR1 is SQVTM and CDR2 is ANQGSEA. The CDR3 runs to 12 residues. V lost 4 bases and J lost 8, with 12 bases in between. CDR3 in DNA: TGCAGCGTTGGCCCCTTCGGGTATGAGCAGTTCTTC. Its translation is CSVGPFGYEQFF.

This sequence joins TRBV7-9 and TRBJ2-7; weak D call: TRBD1 (5 bases). This CDR3 spans 12 amino acids. V dropped 1 base and J dropped 8 bases, with 9 bases sitting between them. Germline lookup yields CDR1 SEHNR and CDR2 FQNEAQ (reference sequence). The CDR3 is CASSLEGSQQYF. The CDR3 nucleotides are TGTGCCAGCAGCTTAGAGGGGTCACAGCAGTACTTC.